The clone carrying this TCR beta chain was counted only a few times. Its antigen is not identified. The data were obtained in a study of T-cell memory formation after mild COVID-19. 5'RACE, which relied on constant-segment primers, yielded TCR alpha and TCR beta cDNA libraries carrying sample barcodes and UMIs. One entry per CDR3 protein, called by TCRdb with MiXCR from the 5' RACE reads. This sample has roughly 280,000 distinct CDR3 sequences; over 7% occur once, and the top ten carry approximately 22%. V lost 4 bases, J lost 2 bases, and 14 bases lay in between. The CDR3 loop spans 14 amino acids. Per the germline V gene, CDR1 is SQVTM and CDR2 is ANQGSEA. Notes on the study in general: Second-wave clones peaking on day 37 lacked confirmed SARS-CoV-2 specificity. Chiefly within CM and EM were the contracting CD4+ clones; CD8+ ones were within EMRA. Pre-infection memory held some responding clones, suggesting pre-existing cross-reactive T cells responded.

The rearrangement joins TRBV29-1 to TRBJ2-5; D not resolved. The clonotype originates from a young man who had mild COVID-19 (a few samples of this study predate the infection). Cell type and time point are not known. The sample taken for sequencing was PBMCs or a T cell subset sorted from them (not recorded which). The CDR3: CSVVGSATQETQYF. The CDR3 nucleotides read TGCAGCGTTGTGGGCAGCGCCACGCAAGAGACCCAGTACTTC. Full variable domain (remainder filled in from reference TRBV29-1 and TRBJ2-5): SAVISQKPSRDICQRGTSLTIQCQVDSQVTMMFWYRQQPGQSLTLIATANQGSEATYESGFVIDKFPISRPNLTFSTLTVSNMSPEDSSIYLCSVVGSATQETQYFGPGTRLLVL.